In its sample, the clone carrying this TCR beta chain was seen many times. The target antigen is unknown. This sample was included in a study of regulatory T cells in long-lasting Graves disease. Construction of TCR beta libraries relied on iRepertoire HTBI primers and on Arm-PCR targeting CDR3 regions. TCRdb reanalysed the multiplex PCR reads using MiXCR and keeps one entry per CDR3 protein. The data contain approximately 400,000 distinct CDR3 sequences, roughly 15% of them singletons. General observations from the study: Patients with persistent disease shared fewer than 3,500 public clonotypes, outpacing the roughly 970 shared by new patients.

The CDR3 has 15 amino acids. From germline, CDR1 is LNHDA and CDR2 SQIVND (reference sequence). The V and J ends lost 3 bases and 5 bases respectively, with 16 bases between them. Time point here: newly diagnosed GD, antithyroid drugs for less than 3 months. RNA isolated from PBMCs was used to make the TCR library. These data were also filed under a second study, of T cells in Graves' hyperthyroidism and ophthalmopathy. In that study: Patients were excluded for uncontrolled infection, other autoimmune disease, pregnancy or lactation. A first-round RT-PCR of the TCR CDR3 used the HTBI primer set. The majority of expanded thyroid clonotypes above 0.001 also appeared in blood.

This receptor was identified in a woman aged 40-49 years with Graves disease. This sequence joins TRBV19 and TRBJ2-5; TRBD2 might be the D (5 bases). The material was peripheral blood mononuclear cells (PBMCs), obtained at new diagnosis, from a patient treated with antithyroid drugs. CDR3: CASSIGPGMGETQYF. The CDR3, as DNA: TGTGCCAGTAGTATCGGTCCGGGGATGGGGGAGACCCAGTACTTC.